Each of the 17 T cell receptor beta chains below was sequenced from the same sample in a study of control samples from healthy donors and cancer patients. TCRdb keeps only in-frame clones here, not all; method: immunoSEQ multiplex PCR. Among some 130,000 clones listed, more than 90% were seen once. Sequenced sample: blood. The receptors shown here come from a young man in good health.

The chain joins TRBV6-1 to TRBJ1-1; no definite D call. Germline V gene sequence: CDR1 MNHNS, CDR2 SASEGT. The CDR3 runs to 13 residues. The germline V and J ends were trimmed by 3 bases and 4 bases, with 9 bases remaining between them. The CDR3 DNA follows: TGTGCCAGCAGTGAGAGGACCACCACTGAAGCTTTCTTT. It is translated as CASSERTTTEAFF.

This clone showed up just once. The chain is built from TRBV2 and TRBJ2-3; TRBD1 or TRBD2 may be the D gene (5 bases each). V was cut by 7 bases and J by 0 bases, with 8 bases left in between. Germline V gives CDR1 SNHLY, CDR2 FYNNEI. This CDR3 comprises 13 residues. For the CDR3, the DNA is TGTGCCAGCACTGGGACCAGCACAGATACGCAGTATTTT. It encodes CASTGTSTDTQYF.

The gene calls are TRBV9 and TRBJ1-3, with D unresolved. V was clipped by 4 bases and J by 3 bases, with 5 bases between them. The CDR3 extends over 12 amino acids. Germline values: CDR1 SGDLS, CDR2 YYNGEE. CDR3 in amino acids: CASSRDGNTIYF. CDR3 sequence (DNA): TGTGCCAGCAGCCGCGATGGAAACACCATATATTTT.

The chain joins TRBV2 to TRBJ2-2; D is uncertain. The CDR3 has 12 residues. Trimming took 5 bases from V and 3 from J, leaving 4 bases between them. Germline lookup yields CDR1 SNHLY and CDR2 FYNNEI. CDR3 region: CASSRDTGELFF. Here the CDR3 DNA reads TGTGCCAGCAGTCGGGACACCGGGGAGCTGTTTTTT.

This clone was counted a few times. This chain joins TRBV10-1 and TRBJ2-7; a weak D match, TRBD2 (5 bases). V was clipped by 3 bases and J by 1 base, with 10 bases between them. The CDR3 is 14 amino acids. CDR1 is WNHNN, CDR2 SYGVQD, per germline (reference sequence). The CDR3 DNA sequence: TGCGCCAGCAGTGACAGAACGGGGTCCTACGAGCAGTACTTC. Translation gives CASSDRTGSYEQYF.

The V gene is TRBV6-5, the J gene TRBJ1-1; D is perhaps TRBD1 (6 bases). The V end lost 7 bases, the J end lost 3 bases, and 18 bases lay between the germline ends. The CDR3 loop spans 15 amino acids. Germline loops: CDR1 MNHEY, CDR2 SVGAGI. The CDR3 reads CASIPRGVGHTEAFF. CDR3 bases: TGTGCCAGCATCCCTAGGGGGGTCGGGCACACTGAAGCTTTCTTT.

On this clone itself: This sample also contains other DNA sequences that code for the same CDR3. The CDR3: CASSIGAGQPQHF. As DNA, the CDR3 is TGTGCCAGTAGTATCGGCGCGGGTCAGCCCCAGCATTTT. The rearrangement joins TRBV19 to TRBJ1-5; D is unclear. Germline V gene lookup returns CDR1 LNHDA and CDR2 SQIVND (reference sequence). The CDR3 is 13 amino acids. V gave up 3 bases and J gave up 6 bases, with 9 bases separating them.

The chain combines TRBV5-4 with TRBJ2-1; possibly TRBD2 for D (7 bases). The ends were cut back, 6 bases at V and 3 bases at J, with 16 bases in the middle. Germline V gene sequence: CDR1 SGHNT, CDR2 YYREEE (reference sequence). There are 15 residues in the CDR3. The CDR3 sequence is CASTQGGGHYNEQFF. CDR3 nucleotides: TGTGCCAGCACCCAAGGGGGGGGACACTACAATGAGCAGTTCTTC.

V gene TRBV9 combines with J gene TRBJ2-1; TRBD2 might be the D (6 bases). The CDR3 totals 15 residues. Germline V lookup: CDR1 SGDLS, CDR2 YYNGEE. Deletions cut 6 bases from V and 5 bases from J, with 18 bases between. This CDR3 reads CASNGGIGLNNEQFF. The CDR3 region has the DNA TGTGCCAGCAACGGAGGGATCGGACTAAACAATGAGCAGTTCTTC.

The chain carries TRBV28 and TRBJ2-3; 9 bases match TRBD1. The CDR3 has 15 residues. Trimming at V came to 5 bases and at J to 3 bases, leaving 6 bases not matched to a gene. From germline, CDR1 is MDHEN and CDR2 SYDVKM. CDR3 sequence: CASSRQTGGTDTQYF. CDR3 nucleotide sequence: TGTGCCAGCAGTCGCCAGACAGGGGGTACAGATACGCAGTATTTT.

This chain connects TRBV2 to TRBJ2-5; the D is unclear. CDR3 length: 13 residues. The ends were cut back, 7 bases at V and 2 bases at J, with 11 bases in the middle. Germline V gene lookup returns CDR1 SNHLY and CDR2 FYNNEI. As DNA, the CDR3 is TGTGCCAGCATGGTGGACCAACAAGAGACCCAGTACTTC. It encodes CASMVDQQETQYF.

This clone appeared once. This rearrangement joins TRBV9 to TRBJ1-2; D gene unclear. In germline, CDR1 is SGDLS, CDR2 YYNGEE. The CDR3 spans 14 residues. Trimming stripped 0 bases from V and 0 bases from J, with 6 bases between. In nucleotides, the CDR3 is TGTGCCAGCAGCGTAGACAATACTAACTATGGCTACACCTTC. It encodes CASSVDNTNYGYTF.

This sequence joins TRBV13 and TRBJ1-2; 7 nucleotides line up with TRBD1. This CDR3 has 15 amino acids. The junction had 13 bases not matched to a gene; V was cut back by 4 bases and J by 8 bases. CDR1 is PRHDT and CDR2 is FYEKMQ in the germline V gene (reference sequence). CDR3 bases: TGTGCCAGCAGCTCTGTCGACAGGGAGGGGAAAGGCTACACCTTC. It encodes CASSSVDREGKGYTF.

V usage is TRBV7-2 and J usage is TRBJ2-7, with D tentatively TRBD2 (5 bases). The V gene's germline CDR1 is SGHTA and CDR2 FQGNSA. V shed 1 base and J shed 8 bases, with 18 bases lying between them. The CDR3 spans 15 residues. CDR3 sequence: CASSLDVASNRKQYF. The CDR3, as DNA: TGTGCCAGCAGCTTAGATGTAGCGTCCAACAGAAAGCAGTACTTC.

The gene calls are TRBV5-1 and TRBJ2-3, with 7 nucleotides matching TRBD2. With 4 bases clipped from V and 6 bases from J, the junction kept 8 bases outside the gene matches. In germline, CDR1 is SGHRS, CDR2 YFSETQ. The CDR3 totals 14 residues. The CDR3 is CASSPRAGPDTQYF. The CDR3 DNA reads as TGCGCCAGCAGCCCCCGAGCGGGGCCGGATACGCAGTATTTT.

V gene TRBV12-5 combines with J gene TRBJ1-1; TRBD1 aligns across 7 bases. This CDR3 is 15 amino acids long. Germline lookup yields CDR1 LGHNT and CDR2 FRNRAP. The V and J ends lost 3 bases and 5 bases, in that order; junction bases with no gene match: 9. This chain's CDR3 is CASGFSTGRDTEAFF. The CDR3 nucleotides read TGTGCTAGTGGTTTTTCGACAGGGCGTGATACTGAAGCTTTCTTT.

The chain joins TRBV2 to TRBJ2-3; 7 nucleotides line up with TRBD2. Germline loops: CDR1 SNHLY, CDR2 FYNNEI. V trimming: 1 base; J trimming: 2 bases; junction bases outside the gene matches: 12. This CDR3 comprises 18 residues. As DNA, the CDR3 is TGTGCCAGCAGTGAAGGCCCCTTCCGGGGGGTGTACACAGATACGCAGTATTTT. It translates to CASSEGPFRGVYTDTQYF.